This TCR beta chain was identified in a study of CDR3 diversity in severe acne. Germline trimming cut 3 bases from V and 6 bases from J; bases unmatched to any gene: 9. This CDR3 contains 17 residues. Germline loops: CDR1 ENHRY, CDR2 SYGVKD. TCRdb re-analysed the PCR reads in MiXCR, keeping a single row per CDR3 protein. The sample holds some 84,000 distinct CDR3 sequences, under 60% seen once. Material: blood. V and J are TRBV10-3 and TRBJ2-3; 13 bases are a match to TRBD2. The clonotype originates from a male donor in good health, without acne. CDR3: CAISETLAGGPGDTQYF. The CDR3 DNA is TGTGCCATCAGTGAAACACTAGCGGGGGGGCCCGGGGATACGCAGTATTTT.